Listed below are T cell receptor beta chains from one sample, sequenced in a study of cytomegalovirus exposure and HLA in healthy donors. TCRdb's table, derived via immunoSEQ multiplex PCR, lists solely in-frame clones and lacks some. Here the sample spans under 200,000 clones, 70% to 80% being singletons. The sequenced sample consisted of PBMCs. Every receptor here comes from a man in his sixties in good health and CMV-seronegative. Both conserved end residues are part of each CDR3. A D gene is named only where the DNA matches it firmly. Clone size is not always given. Where it is, it says once, few, many or a class for expanded clones.

>few|TRBJ1-2|TRBV6-5|.
TGTGCCAGCAGGGCGACAGCTAACTATGGCTACACCTTC
CASRATANYGYTF
>.|TRBJ2-2|TRBV6-5|.
TGTGCCAGCAGTTACTACGGTTCCGGGGAGCTGTTTTTT
CASSYYGSGELFF
>.|TRBJ1-1|TRBV5-8|TRBD1
TGTGCCAGCAGCTTGGATGGGACAGGGGTGGGCACTGAAGCTTTCTTT
CASSLDGTGVGTEAFF
>.|TRBJ2-3|TRBV18|TRBD2
TGTGCCAGCTCACCGTCAGCTAGCGGGGGGAACACAGATACGCAGTATTTT
CASSPSASGGNTDTQYF
>.|TRBJ2-5|TRBV19|TRBD2
TGTGCCAGTAGTATAGGCGGGAGGGGGGAGACCCAGTACTTC
CASSIGGRGETQYF
>.|TRBJ2-7|TRBV11-1|.
TGTGCCAGCAGCCTACCCTCCTACGAGCAGTACTTC
CASSLPSYEQYF
>.|TRBJ2-3|TRBV7-2|.
TGTGCCAGCAGCCAGATGCTAGAGACAGATACGCAGTATTTT
CASSQMLETDTQYF
>.|TRBJ2-5|TRBV28|.
TGTGCCAGCAGTTTGTCCCAGGGCTTCCCGGAGACCCAGTACTTC
CASSLSQGFPETQYF
>once|TRBJ1-5|TRBV7-2|TRBD1
TGTGCCAGCAGCTTTGACAGGGGAAGCAATCAGCCCCAGCATTTT
CASSFDRGSNQPQHF
>.|TRBJ1-2|TRBV28|.
TGTGGGGTTGCCGGGGATCTCTATGGCTACACCTTC
CGVAGDLYGYTF
>.|TRBJ2-7|TRBV6-6|.
TGTGCCAGCCAGGGGGGCGACGAGCAGTACTTC
CASQGGDEQYF
>few|TRBJ1-5|TRBV5-8|TRBD1
TGTGCCAGCAGCTTGGACAGGGGGCGGGCCGGGGGAGGTCAGCCCCAGCATTTT
CASSLDRGRAGGGQPQHF
>.|TRBJ2-7|TRBV7-2|TRBD1
TGTGCCAGCAGCACCCCTGGCCGGGACAGGAATCCCTACGAGCAGTACTTC
CASSTPGRDRNPYEQYF